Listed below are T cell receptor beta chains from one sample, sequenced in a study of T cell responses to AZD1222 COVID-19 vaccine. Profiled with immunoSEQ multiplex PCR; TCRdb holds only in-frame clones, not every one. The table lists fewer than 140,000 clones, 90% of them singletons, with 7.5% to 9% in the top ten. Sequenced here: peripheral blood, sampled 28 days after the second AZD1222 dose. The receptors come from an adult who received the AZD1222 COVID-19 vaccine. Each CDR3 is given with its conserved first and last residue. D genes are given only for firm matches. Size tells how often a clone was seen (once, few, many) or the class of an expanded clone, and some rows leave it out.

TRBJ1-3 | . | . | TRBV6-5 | CASSYGGHTIYF | TGTGCCAGCAGTTACGGAGGCCACACCATATATTTT
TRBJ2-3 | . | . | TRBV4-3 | CASSQSVQGRDTQYF | TGCGCCAGCAGCCAATCAGTTCAGGGCCGAGATACGCAGTATTTT
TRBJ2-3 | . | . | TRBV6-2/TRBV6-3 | CASSYGGAADTQYF | TGTGCCAGCAGTTACGGGGGTGCAGCAGATACGCAGTATTTT
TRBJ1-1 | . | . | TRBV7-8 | CASSLGSKLNTEAFF | TGTGCCAGCAGCTTAGGGAGCAAGCTGAACACTGAAGCTTTCTTT
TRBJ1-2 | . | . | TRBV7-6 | CASSSPARGDRNYGYTF | TGTGCCAGCAGCTCCCCCGCGCGGGGCGACAGGAACTATGGCTACACCTTC
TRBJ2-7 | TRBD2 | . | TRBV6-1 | CASSENSGGPYEQYF | TGTGCCAGCAGTGAAAATAGCGGGGGGCCGTACGAGCAGTACTTC
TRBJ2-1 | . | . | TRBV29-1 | CSVERLQAAEQFF | TGCAGCGTTGAACGACTTCAGGCAGCTGAGCAGTTCTTC
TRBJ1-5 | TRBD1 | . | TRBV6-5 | CASRTDRGNQPQHF | TGTGCCAGCAGAACCGACAGGGGCAATCAGCCCCAGCATTTT
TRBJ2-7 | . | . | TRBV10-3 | CAISERKDFEQYF | TGTGCCATCAGTGAAAGGAAGGACTTCGAGCAGTACTTC
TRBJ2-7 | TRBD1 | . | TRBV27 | CASSLSTGQGSYEQYF | TGTGCCAGCAGTTTATCCACGGGACAGGGTAGTTACGAGCAGTACTTC
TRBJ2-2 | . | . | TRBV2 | CASMITPGVGTGELFF | TGTGCCAGCATGATAACCCCAGGTGTTGGCACCGGGGAGCTGTTTTTT
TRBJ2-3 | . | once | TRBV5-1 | CASSLVSGHFTDTQYF | TGCGCCAGCAGCTTGGTTTCCGGACACTTCACAGATACGCAGTATTTT
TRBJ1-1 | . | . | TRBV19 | CASSKEAPTVAFF | TGTGCCAGTAGTAAAGAGGCCCCAACCGTAGCTTTCTTT
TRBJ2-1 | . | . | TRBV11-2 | CASSPTPQFF | TGTGCCAGCAGCCCTACCCCCCAGTTCTTC
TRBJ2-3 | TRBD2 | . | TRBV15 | CATSRDQRGLTDTQYF | TGTGCCACCAGCAGAGATCAGCGGGGACTCACAGATACGCAGTATTTT
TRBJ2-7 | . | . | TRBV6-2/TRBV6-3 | CASSPPRGLSVGYEQYF | TGTGCCAGCAGCCCCCCCCGGGGCCTTTCAGTTGGATACGAGCAGTACTTC
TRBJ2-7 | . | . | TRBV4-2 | CASSEGRDYEQYF | TGTGCCAGCAGCGAGGGCAGGGACTACGAGCAGTACTTC
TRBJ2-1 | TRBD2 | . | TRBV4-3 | CASSPGGGYNEQFF | TGCGCCAGCAGCCCGGGCGGGGGTTACAATGAGCAGTTCTTC
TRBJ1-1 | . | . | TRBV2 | CANTQMNTEAFF | TGTGCCAACACGCAGATGAACACTGAAGCTTTCTTT
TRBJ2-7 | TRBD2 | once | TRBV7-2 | CASSTRTSGGAHEQYF | TGTGCCAGCAGCACCCGGACTAGCGGGGGGGCCCACGAGCAGTACTTC
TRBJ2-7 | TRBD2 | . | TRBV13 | CASSLSVQRGLSYEQYF | TGTGCCAGCAGCTTGTCCGTCCAGCGGGGCCTATCCTACGAGCAGTACTTC
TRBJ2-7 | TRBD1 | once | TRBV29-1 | CSVELGQGTYEQYF | TGCAGCGTTGAATTGGGACAGGGGACCTACGAGCAGTACTTC
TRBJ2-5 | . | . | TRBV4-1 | CASSQAFQETQYF | TGCGCCAGCAGCCAAGCGTTTCAAGAGACCCAGTACTTC
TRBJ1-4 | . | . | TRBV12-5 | CASGPPHDNINEKLFF | TGTGCTAGTGGCCCTCCCCACGATAATATAAATGAAAAACTGTTTTTT
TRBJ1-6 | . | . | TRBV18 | CASSPMYNAGPPNSPLHF | TGTGCCAGCTCACCTATGTATAACGCGGGACCTCCAAATTCACCCCTCCACTTT
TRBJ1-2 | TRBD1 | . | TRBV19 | CASITGTGVGYTF | TGTGCCAGTATAACCGGGACAGGGGTCGGCTACACCTTC
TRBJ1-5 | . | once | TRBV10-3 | CAISSVNQPQHF | TGTGCCATCAGCTCAGTTAATCAGCCCCAGCATTTT
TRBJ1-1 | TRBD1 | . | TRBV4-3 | CASSQDWGQGAWSTEAFF | TGCGCCAGCAGCCAAGATTGGGGACAGGGGGCTTGGAGCACTGAAGCTTTCTTT
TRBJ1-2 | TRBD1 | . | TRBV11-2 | CASSFRELRSRQGGGYTF | TGTGCCAGCAGTTTTCGGGAGCTACGGTCGAGACAGGGCGGTGGCTACACCTTC
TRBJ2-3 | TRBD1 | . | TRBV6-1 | CASSGETGASTDTQYF | TGTGCCAGCAGTGGGGAAACAGGGGCTAGCACAGATACGCAGTATTTT
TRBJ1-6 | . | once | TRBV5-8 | CASTSDVSSYNSPLHF | TGTGCCAGCACCTCGGACGTTAGCTCCTATAATTCACCCCTCCACTTT
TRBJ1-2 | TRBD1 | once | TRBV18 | CASSRDRGQVYGYTF | TGTGCCAGCTCCCGAGACAGGGGGCAGGTCTATGGCTACACCTTC
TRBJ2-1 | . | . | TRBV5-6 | CASSPGSKGSYNEQFF | TGTGCCAGCAGCCCGGGGTCAAAGGGCTCCTACAATGAGCAGTTCTTC
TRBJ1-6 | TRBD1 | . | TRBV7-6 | CASSSRQGGGSPLHF | TGTGCCAGCAGCTCCCGACAGGGAGGCGGGTCACCCCTCCACTTT
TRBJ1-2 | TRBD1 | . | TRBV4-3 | CASSPYLPTGEYGYTF | TGCGCCAGCAGCCCCTACCTCCCCACAGGGGAATACGGCTACACCTTC
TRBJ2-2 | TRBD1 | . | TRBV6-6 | CASSWGRGLSGELFF | TGTGCCAGCAGTTGGGGCAGGGGGCTGTCCGGGGAGCTGTTTTTT
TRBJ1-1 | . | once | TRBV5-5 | CASSLGIITEAFF | TGTGCCAGCAGCTTGGGGATCATAACTGAAGCTTTCTTT
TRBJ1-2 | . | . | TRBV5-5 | CASSWTGDGTYGYTF | TGTGCCAGCAGCTGGACCGGGGACGGCACCTATGGCTACACCTTC
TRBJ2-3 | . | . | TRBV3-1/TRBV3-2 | CASSQEAGISTDTQYF | TGTGCCAGCAGCCAAGAGGCGGGGATTAGCACAGATACGCAGTATTTT
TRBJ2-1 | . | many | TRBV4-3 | CASSQDRPIGGPYNEQFF | TGCGCCAGCAGCCAAGATCGGCCCATCGGGGGGCCCTACAATGAGCAGTTCTTC
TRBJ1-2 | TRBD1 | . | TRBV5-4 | CASSPETGGSGYTF | TGTGCCAGCAGCCCCGAAACAGGGGGCTCTGGCTACACCTTC
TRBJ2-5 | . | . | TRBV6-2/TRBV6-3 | CASSRLRQANQETQYF | TGTGCCAGCAGTAGACTTAGACAGGCGAACCAAGAGACCCAGTACTTC
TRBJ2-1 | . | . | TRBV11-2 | CASALAERGSNEQFF | TGTGCCAGCGCCCTAGCGGAGAGGGGGAGCAATGAGCAGTTCTTC
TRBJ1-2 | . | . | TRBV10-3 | CAISEGTYYGYTF | TGTGCCATCAGTGAGGGGACATACTATGGCTACACCTTC
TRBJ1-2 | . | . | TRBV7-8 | CASSLVGGYTF | TGTGCCAGCAGCTTAGTGGGTGGCTACACCTTC
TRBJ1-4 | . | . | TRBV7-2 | CASSSKPINEKLFF | TGTGCCAGCAGCTCAAAGCCAATTAATGAAAAACTGTTTTTT
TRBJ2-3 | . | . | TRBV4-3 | CASSQIIGPGAVTDTQYF | TGCGCCAGCAGCCAAATCATCGGTCCGGGGGCGGTCACAGATACGCAGTATTTT
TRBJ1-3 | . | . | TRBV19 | CASTPLWDRMDNTIYF | TGTGCCAGTACCCCCCTCTGGGACCGCATGGACAACACCATATATTTT
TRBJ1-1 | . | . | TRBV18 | CASSPTVMNTEAFF | TGTGCCAGCTCACCGACTGTCATGAACACTGAAGCTTTCTTT
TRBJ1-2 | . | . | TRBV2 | CASSEGERKGYTF | TGTGCCAGCAGTGAAGGAGAGCGCAAAGGCTACACCTTC
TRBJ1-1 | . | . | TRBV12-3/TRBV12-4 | CASRPTNTEAFF | TGTGCCAGCAGACCAACCAACACTGAAGCTTTCTTT
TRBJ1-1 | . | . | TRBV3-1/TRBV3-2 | CASSQDLSTEAFF | TGTGCCAGCAGCCAAGACCTCAGCACTGAAGCTTTCTTT
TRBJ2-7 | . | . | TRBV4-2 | CASPRSADTYEQYF | TGTGCCAGTCCGCGTAGCGCCGACACCTACGAGCAGTACTTC
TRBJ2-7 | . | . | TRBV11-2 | CASSSIKSSYEQYF | TGTGCCAGCAGCTCTATTAAGAGCTCCTACGAGCAGTACTTC
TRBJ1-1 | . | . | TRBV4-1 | CASSQSSGTNVEAFF | TGCGCCAGCAGCCAATCCTCCGGGACAAACGTTGAAGCTTTCTTT